These T cell receptor beta chains were read from a single sample in a study of blood T cell repertoires in COVID-19. Clones were read by immunoSEQ multiplex PCR, and TCRdb kept only the in-frame ones, dropping some. Of about 350,000 clones in the sample, roughly 86% were seen once. Sequencing was performed on PBMCs or T cells enriched from blood (not recorded which). The source is a woman aged 25-40 years who had recovered from COVID-19. Both conserved end residues are part of each CDR3. Each record gives: V gene, clone size, CDR3 length, D gene, J gene, CDR3 DNA, CDR3 protein. A D gene is named only where the DNA matches it firmly. The size field is filled for only some rows; it gives once, few, many or a size class.

V: TRBV6-5; size: -; length: 15; D: TRBD1; J: TRBJ1-6; DNA: TGTGCCAGCAGCGGACAGGATCCCGATAATTCACCCCTCCACTTT; CDR3: CASSGQDPDNSPLHF
V: TRBV5-1; size: -; length: 13; D: TRBD1; J: TRBJ1-1; DNA: TGCGCCAGCCTACAGGGGGCGAACACTGAAGCTTTCTTT; CDR3: CASLQGANTEAFF
V: TRBV27; size: -; length: 14; D: -; J: TRBJ1-2; DNA: TGTGCCAGCAGTCCCCGGAGGGGTCTGTATGGCTACACCTTC; CDR3: CASSPRRGLYGYTF
V: TRBV7-9; size: -; length: 15; D: -; J: TRBJ1-2; DNA: TGTGCCAGCAGCTTTCGGACAGCCTCTAACTATGGCTACACCTTC; CDR3: CASSFRTASNYGYTF
V: TRBV28; size: -; length: 12; D: -; J: TRBJ1-5; DNA: TGTGCCAGCAGTTTTAGTCCTAAGTTACAGCATTTT; CDR3: CASSFSPKLQHF
V: TRBV2; size: -; length: 14; D: -; J: TRBJ2-3; DNA: TGTGCCAGCAGTGCGACTAGGACAGGAGATACGCAGTATTTT; CDR3: CASSATRTGDTQYF
V: TRBV12-3/TRBV12-4; size: once; length: 12; D: -; J: TRBJ1-1; DNA: TGTGCCAGCAGCGGAGATTGGATTGAAGCTTTCTTT; CDR3: CASSGDWIEAFF
V: TRBV3-1/TRBV3-2; size: few; length: 14; D: -; J: TRBJ1-6; DNA: TGTGCCAGCAGCCAAGGCTGGAGTGAATCACCCCTCCACTTT; CDR3: CASSQGWSESPLHF
V: TRBV2; size: -; length: 15; D: TRBD1; J: TRBJ1-5; DNA: TGTGCCAGCAGCGGAACACAGGGGGCATATCAGCCCCAGCATTTT; CDR3: CASSGTQGAYQPQHF
V: TRBV6-4; size: -; length: 15; D: TRBD1; J: TRBJ2-3; DNA: TGTGCCAGCAGTGACTCCGGACAGGGGGCAGATACGCAGTATTTT; CDR3: CASSDSGQGADTQYF
V: TRBV5-1; size: -; length: 15; D: TRBD1; J: TRBJ1-6; DNA: TGCGCCAGCAGCTTTGGGGGACAGGGGTCCTCACCCCTCCACTTT; CDR3: CASSFGGQGSSPLHF
V: TRBV28; size: -; length: 13; D: -; J: TRBJ1-1; DNA: TGTGCCAGCAGTTGGGCGAAAGGCACTGAAGCTTTCTTT; CDR3: CASSWAKGTEAFF
V: TRBV2; size: -; length: 15; D: TRBD1; J: TRBJ2-3; DNA: TGTGCCAGCAGTCTGGGACAGGGAGGGACAGATACGCAGTATTTT; CDR3: CASSLGQGGTDTQYF
V: TRBV19; size: -; length: 16; D: -; J: TRBJ2-2; DNA: TGTGCCAGTAGTACCAAGGGGTTGGGGTACACCGGGGAGCTGTTTTTT; CDR3: CASSTKGLGYTGELFF
V: TRBV25-1; size: -; length: 10; D: -; J: TRBJ1-3; DNA: TGTGCCGCACCCGGAGTTTCGGAATATTTT; CDR3: CAAPGVSEYF
V: TRBV27; size: -; length: 12; D: TRBD1; J: TRBJ1-2; DNA: TGTGCCAGCAGAACAGGGGGTGGTGGCTACACCTTC; CDR3: CASRTGGGGYTF
V: TRBV19; size: -; length: 15; D: TRBD1; J: TRBJ1-2; DNA: TGTGCCAGTAGTCAAACAGGGGGCGCTTACTATGGCTACACCTTC; CDR3: CASSQTGGAYYGYTF
V: TRBV20-1; size: -; length: 13; D: -; J: TRBJ1-2; DNA: TGCAGTGCTAGTAGGCAGGGGTACTATGGCTACACCTTC; CDR3: CSASRQGYYGYTF
V: TRBV6-5; size: -; length: 14; D: TRBD1; J: TRBJ1-6; DNA: TGTGCCAGCACCACGGACAGGCCTAATTCACCCCTCCACTTT; CDR3: CASTTDRPNSPLHF
V: TRBV28; size: once; length: 14; D: -; J: TRBJ1-2; DNA: TGTGCCAGCAGTTCTCCTGGGAGGGAATATGGCTACACCTTC; CDR3: CASSSPGREYGYTF
V: TRBV10-3; size: -; length: 14; D: -; J: TRBJ1-5; DNA: TGTGCCATTGACGCAGGGAATAGCAATCAGCCCCAGCATTTT; CDR3: CAIDAGNSNQPQHF
V: TRBV3-1/TRBV3-2; size: -; length: 15; D: TRBD1; J: TRBJ1-6; DNA: TGTGCCAGCACCCAAGAGCGGACAGGGAATTCACCCCTCCACTTT; CDR3: CASTQERTGNSPLHF